A selection of T cell receptor beta chains follows, all from one sample in a study of cytomegalovirus exposure and HLA in healthy donors. TCRdb's copy holds only in-frame clones and misses some; the assay was immunoSEQ multiplex PCR. The sample holds around 160,000 clones; about 75% are singletons and the top ten take just under 5%. The material sequenced was PBMCs. These receptors all stem from a male donor in good health and CMV-seronegative. The CDR3 runs from the conserved cysteine through the conserved F or W. A D gene is named only where the DNA matches it firmly. Expanded clones are given a class, and other clones once, few, many or no size at all.

TRBV28,TRBJ2-5,-,-,CASSFWRAAGETQYF,TGTGCCAGCAGTTTCTGGCGGGCCGCGGGGGAGACCCAGTACTTC
TRBV7-2,TRBJ2-5,TRBD2,-,CASRGGPTAQYF,TGTGCCAGCCGGGGGGGGCCGACGGCCCAGTACTTC
TRBV11-2,TRBJ2-5,TRBD2,once,CASSSLAGGKETQYF,TGTGCCAGCAGCTCCCTAGCGGGGGGGAAAGAGACCCAGTACTTC
TRBV29-1,TRBJ1-2,-,-,CSVEAAGSGNYGYTF,TGCAGCGTTGAAGCCGCCGGGTCAGGGAACTATGGCTACACCTTC
TRBV7-6,TRBJ2-3,-,-,CASSLVSETITDTQYF,TGTGCCAGCAGCTTAGTGTCTGAGACTATCACAGATACGCAGTATTTT
TRBV19,TRBJ1-5,-,-,CASSISAGRNQPQHF,TGTGCCAGTAGTATCTCGGCGGGAAGGAATCAGCCCCAGCATTTT
TRBV6-5,TRBJ1-2,-,-,CASSSAGRGHGYTF,TGTGCCAGCAGTAGTGCCGGCAGGGGTCATGGCTACACCTTC
TRBV6-7,TRBJ2-5,-,-,CASSYGPGQETQYF,TGTGCCAGCAGTTACGGTCCAGGGCAAGAGACCCAGTACTTC
TRBV19,TRBJ1-1,-,-,CASSILGTTEAFF,TGTGCCAGTAGTATCCTCGGGACAACGGAAGCTTTCTTT
TRBV7-3,TRBJ2-2,TRBD2,few,CASTSRGGGNTGELFF,TGTGCCAGCACCTCGCGGGGGGGCGGGAACACCGGGGAGCTGTTTTTT
TRBV27,TRBJ2-7,-,few,CASSLQALDYEQYF,TGTGCCAGCAGTTTGCAGGCGCTCGACTACGAGCAGTACTTC
TRBV11-2,TRBJ1-5,TRBD1,once,CASSLAPDRGHQPQHF,TGTGCCAGCAGCTTGGCCCCGGACAGGGGGCATCAGCCCCAGCATTTT
TRBV6-1,TRBJ1-4,-,few,CASSEPGYSNEKLFF,TGTGCCAGCAGTGAACCGGGGTACTCTAATGAAAAACTGTTTTTT
TRBV14,TRBJ1-1,-,-,CASSLAGMNTEAFF,TGTGCCAGCAGCCTTGCGGGTATGAACACTGAAGCTTTCTTT
TRBV10-3,TRBJ2-7,-,-,CAINPGLSSYEQYF,TGTGCCATCAACCCGGGACTGAGCTCCTACGAGCAGTACTTC
TRBV23-1,TRBJ1-5,-,few,CASIQRGGNQPQHF,TGCGCCAGCATCCAGCGCGGGGGCAATCAGCCCCAGCATTTT
TRBV7-8,TRBJ2-1,TRBD1,-,CASSLAGTGNEQFF,TGTGCCAGCAGCTTAGCCGGGACAGGGAATGAGCAGTTCTTC
TRBV27,TRBJ2-7,-,-,CASSTGSSYEQYF,TGTGCCAGCAGTACAGGGAGCTCCTACGAGCAGTACTTC
TRBV7-2,TRBJ2-7,-,-,CASSLGHSSYEQYF,TGTGCCAGCAGCTTAGGCCACAGCTCCTACGAGCAGTACTTC
TRBV9,TRBJ2-1,TRBD2,once,CASSPTGTSAYNEQFF,TGTGCCAGCAGCCCCACAGGGACTAGCGCCTACAATGAGCAGTTCTTC
TRBV6-5,TRBJ1-2,TRBD1,-,CASSYGTGGLNYGYTF,TGTGCCAGCAGTTACGGGACAGGGGGGCTTAACTATGGCTACACCTTC
TRBV2,TRBJ1-3,TRBD1,-,CASSAGTDGNTIYF,TGTGCCAGCAGCGCCGGGACAGATGGAAACACCATATATTTT
TRBV4-3,TRBJ1-5,-,-,CASSQDRGQPQHF,TGCGCCAGCAGCCAAGATCGGGGGCAGCCCCAGCATTTT
TRBV6-1,TRBJ1-1,TRBD1,few,CASRGKQGTEAFF,TGTGCCAGCAGGGGAAAACAGGGGACTGAAGCTTTCTTT
TRBV2,TRBJ2-2,TRBD2,-,CASARLAGGLGAGELFF,TGTGCCAGTGCAAGACTAGCGGGGGGCCTAGGGGCCGGGGAGCTGTTTTTT
TRBV19,TRBJ2-1,TRBD2,-,CASNPGGRNNEQFF,TGTGCCAGTAATCCCGGGGGGAGGAACAATGAGCAGTTCTTC
TRBV13,TRBJ2-3,TRBD2,-,CASSLGLAGGSLGTDTQYF,TGTGCCAGCAGCTTGGGACTAGCGGGGGGTTCGCTAGGCACAGATACGCAGTATTTT
TRBV5-1,TRBJ2-5,TRBD2,-,CASSLGSSGGPGLETQYF,TGCGCCAGCAGCTTGGGTTCTAGCGGGGGTCCGGGGCTAGAGACCCAGTACTTC
TRBV7-6,TRBJ2-1,-,-,CASSLGGGVGNEQFF,TGTGCCAGCAGCTTAGGCGGAGGGGTGGGCAATGAGCAGTTCTTC
TRBV6-1,TRBJ2-3,TRBD1,-,CASSESPPGTGAPQYF,TGTGCCAGCAGTGAATCTCCCCCCGGGACAGGGGCCCCGCAGTATTTT
TRBV2,TRBJ2-1,TRBD2,-,CASNGRSSYNEQFF,TGTGCCAGCAACGGGAGGAGCTCCTACAATGAGCAGTTCTTC
TRBV28,TRBJ1-1,TRBD1,-,CASSGTGRRTEAFF,TGTGCCAGCAGTGGGACAGGTAGAAGGACTGAAGCTTTCTTT
TRBV4-2,TRBJ2-2,TRBD2,-,CASSRGLAGESAGELFF,TGTGCCAGCAGCCGCGGACTAGCGGGAGAGAGCGCCGGGGAGCTGTTTTTT
TRBV6-5,TRBJ1-2,-,-,CASRTGIGYTF,TGTGCCAGCAGAACAGGGATCGGCTACACCTTC
TRBV5-1,TRBJ2-7,TRBD2,-,CASSLATSGIPYEQYF,TGCGCCAGCAGCTTGGCCACTAGCGGGATTCCCTACGAGCAGTACTTC
TRBV6-5,TRBJ1-1,TRBD1,few,CASSFKYRGNTEAFF,TGTGCCAGCAGTTTTAAATACAGGGGGAACACTGAAGCTTTCTTT
TRBV7-8,TRBJ1-2,TRBD1,-,CASSLNSAGGRDGYTF,TGTGCCAGCAGCTTAAATTCGGCAGGGGGCCGGGATGGCTACACCTTC
TRBV9,TRBJ1-1,TRBD1,-,CASSSPRDSGRKGNTEAFF,TGTGCCAGCAGCTCACCACGGGACAGTGGACGGAAGGGGAACACTGAAGCTTTCTTT
TRBV5-6,TRBJ2-1,TRBD2,-,CASSLASGSGYNEQFF,TGTGCCAGCAGCTTGGCTAGCGGGAGTGGTTACAATGAGCAGTTCTTC
TRBV7-9,TRBJ2-7,-,-,CASSPSAGQDEQYF,TGTGCCAGCAGCCCGTCGGCAGGCCAGGACGAGCAGTACTTC
TRBV28,TRBJ2-5,TRBD2,-,CASSLEGLAETQYF,TGTGCCAGCAGTTTAGAGGGACTAGCGGAGACCCAGTACTTC
TRBV15,TRBJ2-2,-,few,CATSRDRANTGELFF,TGTGCCACCAGCAGAGATCGCGCGAACACCGGGGAGCTGTTTTTT
TRBV5-8,TRBJ1-2,-,few,CASSPSGVVLYGYTF,TGTGCCAGCAGCCCCTCAGGGGTGGTCCTCTATGGCTACACCTTC
TRBV5-6,TRBJ1-2,-,once,CASSGGCGYTF,TGTGCCAGCAGCGGGGGGTGTGGCTACACCTTC
TRBV6-6,TRBJ2-3,TRBD2,-,CASTRAGTSTDTQYF,TGTGCCAGCACCCGAGCGGGGACTAGCACAGATACGCAGTATTTT
TRBV6-5,TRBJ1-4,-,-,CASSSGRGREKLFF,TGTGCCAGCAGTTCGGGACGGGGGAGAGAAAAACTGTTTTTT
TRBV6-5,TRBJ1-1,-,-,CASTISRGTEAFF,TGTGCCAGCACTATAAGCCGAGGGACTGAAGCTTTCTTT
TRBV11-2,TRBJ2-1,TRBD2,-,CASSLGSAGGPNEQFF,TGTGCCAGCAGCTTAGGGTCAGCGGGGGGGCCCAATGAGCAGTTCTTC
TRBV6-1,TRBJ1-1,-,-,CASSVVPGQNTEAFF,TGTGCCAGCAGTGTTGTACCGGGACAGAACACTGAAGCTTTCTTT
TRBV5-1,TRBJ2-1,TRBD1,-,CASSPGTAGNEQFF,TGCGCCAGCAGCCCCGGGACAGCAGGCAATGAGCAGTTCTTC
TRBV7-3,TRBJ2-7,TRBD2,few,CASSPHRGGYEQYF,TGTGCCAGCAGCCCCCATCGGGGGGGGTACGAGCAGTACTTC
TRBV6-4,TRBJ1-2,-,-,CASSEFQGSYGYTF,TGTGCCAGCAGCGAATTTCAGGGGAGCTATGGCTACACCTTC
TRBV7-8,TRBJ1-1,-,-,CASSLVGGGTTEAFF,TGTGCCAGCAGCTTAGTGGGAGGGGGGACCACTGAAGCTTTCTTT
TRBV7-2,TRBJ1-2,TRBD1,once,CASSSGQGLGYTF,TGTGCCAGCAGCTCGGGACAGGGGCTCGGCTACACCTTC
TRBV4-1,TRBJ2-3,-,-,CASSEVGAAADTQYF,TGCGCCAGCAGCGAAGTAGGGGCGGCAGCAGATACGCAGTATTTT
TRBV11-2,TRBJ2-3,TRBD1,-,CASSLYGGQGGDTQYF,TGTGCCAGCAGCTTATATGGGGGACAGGGAGGAGATACGCAGTATTTT
TRBV14,TRBJ1-2,TRBD1,-,CASSQVGQGLSGYTF,TGTGCCAGCAGCCAAGTTGGACAGGGCTTAAGTGGCTACACCTTC
TRBV15,TRBJ1-1,-,-,CATSRGGGMGTEAFF,TGTGCCACCAGCCGGGGCGGGGGAATGGGCACTGAAGCTTTCTTT
TRBV6-6,TRBJ1-1,TRBD1,-,CASSYGQGMNTEAFF,TGTGCCAGCAGTTACGGACAGGGTATGAACACTGAAGCTTTCTTT
TRBV9,TRBJ2-7,-,-,CASSPPEGQYF,TGTGCCAGCAGCCCACCGGAGGGGCAGTACTTC